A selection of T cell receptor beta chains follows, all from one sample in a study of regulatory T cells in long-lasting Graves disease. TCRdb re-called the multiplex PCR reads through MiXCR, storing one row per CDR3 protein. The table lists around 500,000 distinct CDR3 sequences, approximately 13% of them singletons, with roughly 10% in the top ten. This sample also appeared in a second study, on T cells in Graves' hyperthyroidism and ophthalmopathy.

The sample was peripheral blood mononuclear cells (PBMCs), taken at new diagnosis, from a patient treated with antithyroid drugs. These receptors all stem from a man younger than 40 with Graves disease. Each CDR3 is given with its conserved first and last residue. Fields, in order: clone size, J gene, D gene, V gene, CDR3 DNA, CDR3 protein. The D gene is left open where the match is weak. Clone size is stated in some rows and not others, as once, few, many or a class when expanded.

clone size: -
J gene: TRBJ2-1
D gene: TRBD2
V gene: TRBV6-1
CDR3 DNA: TGTGCCAGCAGTGCGACGACTAGCGTCGATGAGCAGTTCTTC
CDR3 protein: CASSATTSVDEQFF

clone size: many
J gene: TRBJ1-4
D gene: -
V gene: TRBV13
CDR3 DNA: TGTGCCAGCAGCTTAGGAGGGTCGGGTGAAAAACTGTTTTTT
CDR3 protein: CASSLGGSGEKLFF

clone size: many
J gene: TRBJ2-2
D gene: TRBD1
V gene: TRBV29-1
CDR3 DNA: TGCAGCGTTGCTGACAGGGCGGCCGGGGAGCTGTTTTTT
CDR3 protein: CSVADRAAGELFF

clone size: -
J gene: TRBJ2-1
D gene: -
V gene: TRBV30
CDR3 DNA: TGTGCTGCTTCCCTCGAGGCAGATGAGCAGTTCTTC
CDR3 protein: CAASLEADEQFF

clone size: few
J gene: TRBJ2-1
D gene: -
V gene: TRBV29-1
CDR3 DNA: TGCAGCGTTCCTAACGGATACAATGAGCAGTTCTTC
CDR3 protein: CSVPNGYNEQFF

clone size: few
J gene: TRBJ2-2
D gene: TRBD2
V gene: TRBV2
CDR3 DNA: TGTGCCAGCAGTGACCTCGGGAGCGGGAGGGCCGGGGAGCTGTTTTTT
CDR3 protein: CASSDLGSGRAGELFF

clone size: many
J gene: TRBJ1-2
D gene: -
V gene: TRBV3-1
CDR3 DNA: TGTGCCAGCAACCACAGGACCGATGGCTACACCTTC
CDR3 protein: CASNHRTDGYTF

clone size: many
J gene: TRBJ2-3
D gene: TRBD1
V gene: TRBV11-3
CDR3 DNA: TGTGCCAGCAGCTTGACAGGGTGGACAGATACGCAGTATTTT
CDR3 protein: CASSLTGWTDTQYF

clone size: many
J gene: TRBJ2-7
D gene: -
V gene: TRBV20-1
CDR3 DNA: TGCAGTGCTTATTACTCCTACGAGCAGTACTTC
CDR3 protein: CSAYYSYEQYF

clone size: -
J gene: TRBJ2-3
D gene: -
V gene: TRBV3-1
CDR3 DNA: TGTGCCAGCAGCGAAGGGGAGGGGGTCCCTTTCACAGATACGCAGTATTTT
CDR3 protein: CASSEGEGVPFTDTQYF

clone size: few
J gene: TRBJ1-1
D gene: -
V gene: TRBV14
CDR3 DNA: TGTGCCAGCAGCCAAGTTCAGGGTAAAGGGCCTGAAGCTTTCTTT
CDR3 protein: CASSQVQGKGPEAFF

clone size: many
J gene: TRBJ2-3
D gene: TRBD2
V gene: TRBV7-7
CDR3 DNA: TGTGCCAGCAGCTCCCTAGCGGGAGGAGGTGTAGATACGCAGTATTTT
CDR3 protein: CASSSLAGGGVDTQYF

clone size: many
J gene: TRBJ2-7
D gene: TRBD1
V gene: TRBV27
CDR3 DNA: TGTGCCAGCAGTCCAAGGACAGGTTTAGGCTACGAGCAGTACTTC
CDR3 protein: CASSPRTGLGYEQYF

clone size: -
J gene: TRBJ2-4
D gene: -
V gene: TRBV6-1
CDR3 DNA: TGTGCCAGCACCTCGCGGACGGTCAAAAACATTCAGTACTTC
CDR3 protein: CASTSRTVKNIQYF

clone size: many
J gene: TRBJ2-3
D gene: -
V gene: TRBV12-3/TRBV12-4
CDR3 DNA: TGTGCCAGCAGTAGACAGGAGTCTAGCACAGATACGCAGTATTTT
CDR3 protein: CASSRQESSTDTQYF

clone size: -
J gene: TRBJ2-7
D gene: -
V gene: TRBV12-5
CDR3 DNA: TGTGCTAGTGGGGGGCCGGTCTACGAGCAGTACTTC
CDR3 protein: CASGGPVYEQYF

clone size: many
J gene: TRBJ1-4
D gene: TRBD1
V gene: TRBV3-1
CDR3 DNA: TGTGCCAGCAGCCCAGACAGGGGATCCAATGAAAAACTGTTTTTT
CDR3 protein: CASSPDRGSNEKLFF

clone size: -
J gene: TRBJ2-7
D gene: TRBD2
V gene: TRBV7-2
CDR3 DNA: TGTGCCAGCAGCCCCATAGCGGGAGGCCAGTACGAGCAGTACTTC
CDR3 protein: CASSPIAGGQYEQYF

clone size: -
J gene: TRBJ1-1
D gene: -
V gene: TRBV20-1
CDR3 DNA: TGCAGTGCTAGAGATCTGGGGGCTACCACTGAAGCTTTCTTT
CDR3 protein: CSARDLGATTEAFF

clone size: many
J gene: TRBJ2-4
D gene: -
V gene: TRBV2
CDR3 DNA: TGTGCCAGCGTATGGAAAAACATTCAGTACTTC
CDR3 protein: CASVWKNIQYF

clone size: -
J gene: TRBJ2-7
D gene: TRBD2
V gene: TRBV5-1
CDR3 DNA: TGCGCCAGCAAAGCGGGGGACTCAGACGTGGAGCAGTACTTC
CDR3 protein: CASKAGDSDVEQYF

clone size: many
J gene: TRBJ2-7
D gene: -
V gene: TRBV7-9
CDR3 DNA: TGTGCCAGCAGCTTGAGGTCAGGGTGGTCCTACGAGCAGTACTTC
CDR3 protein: CASSLRSGWSYEQYF

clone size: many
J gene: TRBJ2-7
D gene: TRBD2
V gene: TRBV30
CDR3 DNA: TGTGCCTGGGGGACTAGCGTCAAGTACTTC
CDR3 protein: CAWGTSVKYF

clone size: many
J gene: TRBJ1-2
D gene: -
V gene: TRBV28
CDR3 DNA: TGTGCCAGCAGCTCTAGCAGGGAGGGCTACACCTTC
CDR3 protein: CASSSSREGYTF

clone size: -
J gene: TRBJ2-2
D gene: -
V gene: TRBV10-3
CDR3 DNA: TGTGCCATCAGTGCGGGGACGAATAAGAACACCGGGGAGCTGTTTTTT
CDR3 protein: CAISAGTNKNTGELFF

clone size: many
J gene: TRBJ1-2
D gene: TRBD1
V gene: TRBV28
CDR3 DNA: TGTGCCAGCAGTTCCCGGGACAGTTATGGCTACACCTTC
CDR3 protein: CASSSRDSYGYTF

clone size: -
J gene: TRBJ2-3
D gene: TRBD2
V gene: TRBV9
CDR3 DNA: TGTGCCAGCAGCACCGAGGGGAGGGCATCGGGAGATACGCAGTATTTT
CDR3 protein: CASSTEGRASGDTQYF

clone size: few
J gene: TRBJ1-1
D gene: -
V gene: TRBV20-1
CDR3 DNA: TGCAGTGCTACTCTAGGGACGGCGAACACTGAAGCTTTCTTT
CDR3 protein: CSATLGTANTEAFF

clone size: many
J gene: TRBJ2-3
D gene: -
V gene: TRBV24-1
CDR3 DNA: TGTGCCACCAGTGAAGGGACCTACACAGATACGCAGTATTTT
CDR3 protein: CATSEGTYTDTQYF

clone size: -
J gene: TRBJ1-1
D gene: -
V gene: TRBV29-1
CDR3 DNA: TGCAGCGTTTTTCACCTCGTACCTGAAGCTTTCTTT
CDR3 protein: CSVFHLVPEAFF

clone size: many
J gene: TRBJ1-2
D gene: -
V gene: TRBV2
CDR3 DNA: TGTGCCAGCAGAATCGGGATGCAGGAGGATGGCTACACCTTC
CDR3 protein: CASRIGMQEDGYTF

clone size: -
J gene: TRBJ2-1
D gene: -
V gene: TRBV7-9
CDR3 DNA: TGTGCCAACAGCCGACCCTTTGCGGGTCAGGACCATGAGCAGTTCTTC
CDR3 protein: CANSRPFAGQDHEQFF

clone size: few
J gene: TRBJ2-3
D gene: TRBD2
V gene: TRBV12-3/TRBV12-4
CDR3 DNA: TGTGCCAGCACCCCGGGACTAGCGGGAATAGATACGCAGTATTTT
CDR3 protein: CASTPGLAGIDTQYF

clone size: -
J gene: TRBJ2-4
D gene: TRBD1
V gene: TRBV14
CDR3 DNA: TGTGCCAGCAGCCAAGGGGACAGGTTGAACATTCAGTACTTC
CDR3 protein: CASSQGDRLNIQYF

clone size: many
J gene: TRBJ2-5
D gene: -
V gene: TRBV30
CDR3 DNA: TGTGCATGGGGGATTGGGGGGACCCAGTACTTC
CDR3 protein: CAWGIGGTQYF

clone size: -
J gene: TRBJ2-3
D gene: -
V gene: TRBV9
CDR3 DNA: TGTGCCAGCAGCTCCGCTAAGGAGGCGCAGTACTTT
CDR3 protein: CASSSAKEAQYF

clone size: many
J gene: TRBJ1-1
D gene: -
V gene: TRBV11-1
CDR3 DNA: TGTGCCAGCACCCCCGGATTGGGCACTGAAGCTTTCTTT
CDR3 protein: CASTPGLGTEAFF

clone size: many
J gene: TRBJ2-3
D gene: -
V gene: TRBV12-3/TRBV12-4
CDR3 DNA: TGTGCCAGCACCCCGGACGGCACAGATACGCAGTATTTT
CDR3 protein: CASTPDGTDTQYF

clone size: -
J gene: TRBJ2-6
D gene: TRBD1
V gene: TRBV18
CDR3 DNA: TGTGCCAGCTCACCCGACAGGGTCCGGGCCAACGTCCTGACTTTC
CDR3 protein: CASSPDRVRANVLTF